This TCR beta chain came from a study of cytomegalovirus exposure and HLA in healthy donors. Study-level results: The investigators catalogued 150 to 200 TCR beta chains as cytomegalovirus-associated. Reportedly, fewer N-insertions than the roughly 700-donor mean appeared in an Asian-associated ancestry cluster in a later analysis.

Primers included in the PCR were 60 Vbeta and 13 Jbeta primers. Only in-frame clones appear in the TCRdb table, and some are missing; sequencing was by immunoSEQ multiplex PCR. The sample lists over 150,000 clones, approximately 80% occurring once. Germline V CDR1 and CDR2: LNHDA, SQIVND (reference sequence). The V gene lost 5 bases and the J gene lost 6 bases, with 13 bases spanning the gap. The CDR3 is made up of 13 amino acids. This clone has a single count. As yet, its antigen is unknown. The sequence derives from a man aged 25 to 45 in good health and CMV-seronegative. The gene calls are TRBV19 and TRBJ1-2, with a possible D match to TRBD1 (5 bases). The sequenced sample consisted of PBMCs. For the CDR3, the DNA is TGTGCCAGTAGTCTAATCATCAGGGATGGCTACACCTTC. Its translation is CASSLIIRDGYTF.